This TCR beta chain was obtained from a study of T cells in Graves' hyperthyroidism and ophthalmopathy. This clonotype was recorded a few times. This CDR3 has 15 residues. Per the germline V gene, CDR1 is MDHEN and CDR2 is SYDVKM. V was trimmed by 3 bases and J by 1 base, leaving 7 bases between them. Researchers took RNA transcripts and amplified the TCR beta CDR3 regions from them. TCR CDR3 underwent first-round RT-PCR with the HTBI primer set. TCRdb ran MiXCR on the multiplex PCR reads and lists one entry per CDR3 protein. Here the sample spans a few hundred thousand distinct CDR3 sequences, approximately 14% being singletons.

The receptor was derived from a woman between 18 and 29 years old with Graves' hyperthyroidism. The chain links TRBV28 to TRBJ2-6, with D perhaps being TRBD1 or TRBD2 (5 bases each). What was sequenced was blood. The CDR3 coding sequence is TGTGCCAGCAGTTTTTGGGGGTCTGGGGCCAACGTCCTGACTTTC. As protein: CASSFWGSGANVLTF.